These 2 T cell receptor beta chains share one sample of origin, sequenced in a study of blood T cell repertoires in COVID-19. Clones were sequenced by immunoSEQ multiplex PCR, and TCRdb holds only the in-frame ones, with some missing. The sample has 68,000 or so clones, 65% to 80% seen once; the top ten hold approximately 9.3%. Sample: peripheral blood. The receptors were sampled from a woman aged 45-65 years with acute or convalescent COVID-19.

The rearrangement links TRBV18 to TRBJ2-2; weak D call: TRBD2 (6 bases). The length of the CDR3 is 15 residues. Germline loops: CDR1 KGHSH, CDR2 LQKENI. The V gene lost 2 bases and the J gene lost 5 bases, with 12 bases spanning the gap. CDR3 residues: CASSPSIGSTGELFF. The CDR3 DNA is TGTGCCAGCTCACCATCAATCGGGAGTACCGGGGAGCTGTTTTTT.

The CDR3 reads CASSDWHTYEQYF. DNA of the CDR3: TGTGCCAGCAGTGATTGGCACACCTACGAGCAGTACTTC. This chain uses TRBV6-4 with TRBJ2-7; D is undetermined. The length of the CDR3 is 13 residues. The germline V and J ends were trimmed by 3 bases and 2 bases, with 8 bases remaining between them. Germline lookup yields CDR1 MRHNA and CDR2 SNTAGT.